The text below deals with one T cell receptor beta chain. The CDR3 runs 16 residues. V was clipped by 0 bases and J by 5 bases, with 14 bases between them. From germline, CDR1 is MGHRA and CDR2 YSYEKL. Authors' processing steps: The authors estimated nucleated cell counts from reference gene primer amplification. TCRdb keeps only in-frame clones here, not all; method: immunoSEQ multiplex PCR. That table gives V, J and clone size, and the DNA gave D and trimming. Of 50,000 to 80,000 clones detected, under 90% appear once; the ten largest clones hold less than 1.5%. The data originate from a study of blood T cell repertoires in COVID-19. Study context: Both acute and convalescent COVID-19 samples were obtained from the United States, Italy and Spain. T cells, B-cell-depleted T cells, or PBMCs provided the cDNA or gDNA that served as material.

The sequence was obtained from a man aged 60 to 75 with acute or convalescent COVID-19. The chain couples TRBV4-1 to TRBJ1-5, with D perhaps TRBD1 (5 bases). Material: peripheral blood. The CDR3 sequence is CASSQERGRAYQPQHF. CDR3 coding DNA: TGCGCCAGCAGCCAAGAGAGAGGCAGGGCGTATCAGCCCCAGCATTTT.